Listed here is a single T cell receptor (beta chain). Using unique molecular identifiers, the investigators prepared the TCRbeta library. TCRdb reanalysed the PCR reads using MiXCR and keeps one entry per CDR3 protein. The repertoire has 500,000 to 600,000 distinct CDR3 sequences, about 31% of them found once; the top ten carry about 2.3%. The data were taken from a study of T-cell reconstitution after alpha-beta-depleted transplantation in children. CDR1 and CDR2 (germline): KGHSH, LQKENI. This CDR3 has 14 residues. With V trimmed by 2 bases and J by 6 bases, 6 bases remained unmatched. The source was PBMCs from the stem cell graft donor, collected from the stem cell graft. The receptor comes from a human donor who donated a stem cell graft to a child with aplastic anemia. The chain couples TRBV18 to TRBJ1-2, with 7 bases lining up with TRBD1. CDR3 nucleotides: TGTGCCAGCTCACCAGGACAGGACCTGCATGGCTACACCTTC. Translated: CASSPGQDLHGYTF.